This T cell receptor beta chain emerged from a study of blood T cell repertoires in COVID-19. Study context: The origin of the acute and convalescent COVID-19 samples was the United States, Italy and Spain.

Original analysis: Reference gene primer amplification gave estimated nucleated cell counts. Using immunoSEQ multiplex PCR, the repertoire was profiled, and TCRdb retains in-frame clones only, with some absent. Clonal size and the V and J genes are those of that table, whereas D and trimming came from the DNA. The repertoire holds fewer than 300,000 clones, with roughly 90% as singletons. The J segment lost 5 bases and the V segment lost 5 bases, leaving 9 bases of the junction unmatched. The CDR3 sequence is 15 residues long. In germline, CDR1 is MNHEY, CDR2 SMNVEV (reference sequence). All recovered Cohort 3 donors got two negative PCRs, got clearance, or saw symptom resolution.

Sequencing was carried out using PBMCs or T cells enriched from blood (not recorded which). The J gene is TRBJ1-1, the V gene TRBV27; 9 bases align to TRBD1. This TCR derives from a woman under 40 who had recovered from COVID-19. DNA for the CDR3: TGTGCCAGCAGTCCGCGACAGGGGGGAGTTACTGAAGCTTTCTTT. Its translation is CASSPRQGGVTEAFF.